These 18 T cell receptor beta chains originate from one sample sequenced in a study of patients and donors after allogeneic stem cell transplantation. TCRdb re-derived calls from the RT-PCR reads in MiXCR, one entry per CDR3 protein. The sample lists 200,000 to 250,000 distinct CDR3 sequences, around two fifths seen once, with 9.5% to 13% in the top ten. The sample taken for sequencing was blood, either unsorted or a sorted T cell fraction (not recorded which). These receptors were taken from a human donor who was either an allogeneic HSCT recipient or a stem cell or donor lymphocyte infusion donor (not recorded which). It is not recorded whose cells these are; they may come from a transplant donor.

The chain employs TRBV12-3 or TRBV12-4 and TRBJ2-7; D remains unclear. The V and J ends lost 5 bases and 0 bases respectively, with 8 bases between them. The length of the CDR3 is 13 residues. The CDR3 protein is CASSDGISYEQYF. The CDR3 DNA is TGTGCCAGCAGTGACGGCATCTCCTACGAGCAGTACTTC.

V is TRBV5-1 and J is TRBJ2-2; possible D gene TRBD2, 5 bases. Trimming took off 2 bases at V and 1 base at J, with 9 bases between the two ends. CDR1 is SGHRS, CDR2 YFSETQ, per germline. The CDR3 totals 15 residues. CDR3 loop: CASSFGLLNTGELFF. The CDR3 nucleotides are TGCGCCAGCAGCTTCGGACTCCTGAACACCGGGGAGCTGTTTTTT.

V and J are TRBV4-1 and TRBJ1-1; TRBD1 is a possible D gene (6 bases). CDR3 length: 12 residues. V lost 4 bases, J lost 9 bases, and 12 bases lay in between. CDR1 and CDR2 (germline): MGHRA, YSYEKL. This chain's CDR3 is CASSRDGQKAFF. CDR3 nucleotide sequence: TGCGCCAGCAGCCGAGACGGACAGAAAGCTTTCTTT.

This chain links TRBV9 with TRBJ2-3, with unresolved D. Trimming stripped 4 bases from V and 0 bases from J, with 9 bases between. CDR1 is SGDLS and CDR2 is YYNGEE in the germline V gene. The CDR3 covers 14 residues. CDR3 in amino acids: CASSSGSSTDTQYF. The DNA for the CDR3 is TGTGCCAGCAGCTCTGGGTCGAGCACAGATACGCAGTATTTT. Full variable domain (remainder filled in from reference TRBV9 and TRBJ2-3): DSGVTQTPKHLITATGQRVTLRCSPRSGDLSVYWYQQSLDQGLQFLIQYYNGEERAKGNILERFSAQQFPDLHSELNLSSLELGDSALYFCASSSGSSTDTQYFGPGTRLTVL.

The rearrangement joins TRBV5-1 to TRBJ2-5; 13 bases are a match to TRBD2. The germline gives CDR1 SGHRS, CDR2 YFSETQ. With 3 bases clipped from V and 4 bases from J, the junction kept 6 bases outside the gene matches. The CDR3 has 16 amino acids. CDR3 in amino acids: CASSWTSGGGGETQYF. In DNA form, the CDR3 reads TGCGCCAGCAGCTGGACTAGCGGGGGCGGAGGAGAGACCCAGTACTTC.

CDR3 residues: CASSLGRETGELFF. The CDR3 nucleotides are TGTGCCAGCAGTTTGGGCCGCGAGACCGGGGAGCTGTTTTTT. This chain uses TRBV12-3 or TRBV12-4 with TRBJ2-2; D is undetermined. The V end lost 3 bases, the J end lost 5 bases, and 10 bases lay between the germline ends. The CDR3 totals 14 residues.

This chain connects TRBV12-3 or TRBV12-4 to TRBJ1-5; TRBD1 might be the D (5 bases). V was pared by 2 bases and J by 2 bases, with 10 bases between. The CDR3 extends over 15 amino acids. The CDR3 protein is CASSLRGVGNQPQHF. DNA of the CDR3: TGTGCCAGCAGTTTAAGGGGAGTAGGCAATCAGCCCCAGCATTTT.

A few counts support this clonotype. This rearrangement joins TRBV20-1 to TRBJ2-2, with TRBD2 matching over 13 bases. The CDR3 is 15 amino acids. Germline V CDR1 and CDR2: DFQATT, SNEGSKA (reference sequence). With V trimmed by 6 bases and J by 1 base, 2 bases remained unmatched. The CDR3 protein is CSAGLAGRNTGELFF. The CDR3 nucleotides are TGCAGTGCGGGACTAGCGGGGAGGAACACCGGGGAGCTGTTTTTT.

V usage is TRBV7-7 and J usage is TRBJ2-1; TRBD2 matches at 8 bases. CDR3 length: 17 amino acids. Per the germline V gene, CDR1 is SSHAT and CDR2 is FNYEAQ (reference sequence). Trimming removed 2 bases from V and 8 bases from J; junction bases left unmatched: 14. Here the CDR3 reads CASSLSPSGGPQDEQFF. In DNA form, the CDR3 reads TGTGCCAGCAGCTTAAGTCCCAGCGGGGGCCCCCAGGATGAGCAGTTCTTC.

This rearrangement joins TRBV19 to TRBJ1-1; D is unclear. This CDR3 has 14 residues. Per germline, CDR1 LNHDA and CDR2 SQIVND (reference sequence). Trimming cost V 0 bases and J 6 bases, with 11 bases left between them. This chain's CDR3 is CASSIESRGSEAFF. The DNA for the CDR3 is TGTGCCAGTAGTATAGAAAGTCGAGGTTCTGAAGCTTTCTTT.

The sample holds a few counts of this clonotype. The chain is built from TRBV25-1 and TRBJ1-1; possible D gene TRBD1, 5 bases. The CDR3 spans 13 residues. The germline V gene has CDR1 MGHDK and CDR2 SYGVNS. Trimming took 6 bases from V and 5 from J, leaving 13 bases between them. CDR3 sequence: CASRDQGGTEAFF. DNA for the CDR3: TGTGCCAGCAGAGACCAGGGTGGGACTGAAGCTTTCTTT.

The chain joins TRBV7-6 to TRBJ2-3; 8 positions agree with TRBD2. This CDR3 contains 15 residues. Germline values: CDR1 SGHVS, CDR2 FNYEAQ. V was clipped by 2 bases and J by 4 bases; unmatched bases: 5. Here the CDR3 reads CASSLNGGAADTQYF. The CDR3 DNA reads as TGTGCCAGCAGCTTAAACGGGGGGGCGGCAGATACGCAGTATTTT.

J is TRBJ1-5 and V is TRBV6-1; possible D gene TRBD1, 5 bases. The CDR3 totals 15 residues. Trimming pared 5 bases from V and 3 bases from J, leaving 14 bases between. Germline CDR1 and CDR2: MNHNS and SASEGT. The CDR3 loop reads CASSSNIGANQPQHF. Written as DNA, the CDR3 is TGTGCCAGCAGTTCCAACATAGGGGCCAATCAGCCCCAGCATTTT.

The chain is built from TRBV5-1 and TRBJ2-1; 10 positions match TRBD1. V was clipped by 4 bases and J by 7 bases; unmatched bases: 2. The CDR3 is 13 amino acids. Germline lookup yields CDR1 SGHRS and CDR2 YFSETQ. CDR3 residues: CASSQGQGNEQFF. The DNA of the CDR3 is TGCGCCAGCAGCCAGGGACAGGGGAATGAGCAGTTCTTC.

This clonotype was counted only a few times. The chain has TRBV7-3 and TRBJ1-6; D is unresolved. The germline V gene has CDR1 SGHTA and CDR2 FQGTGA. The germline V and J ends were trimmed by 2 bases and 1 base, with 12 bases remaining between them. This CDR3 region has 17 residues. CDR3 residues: CASSLFARGSYNSPLHF. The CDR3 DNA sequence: TGTGCCAGCAGCTTATTCGCAAGAGGTTCCTATAATTCACCCCTCCACTTT.

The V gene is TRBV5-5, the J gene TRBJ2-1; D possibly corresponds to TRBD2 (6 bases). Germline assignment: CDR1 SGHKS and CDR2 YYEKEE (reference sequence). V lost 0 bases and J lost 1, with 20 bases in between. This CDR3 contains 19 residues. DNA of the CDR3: TGTGCCAGCAGCTTGGCCATTGGGACTCTTTCTCCGTCCTACAATGAGCAGTTCTTC. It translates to CASSLAIGTLSPSYNEQFF. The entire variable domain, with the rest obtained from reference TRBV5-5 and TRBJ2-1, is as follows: DAGVTQSPTHLIKTRGQQVTLRCSPISGHKSVSWYQQVLGQGPQFIFQYYEKEERGRGNFPDRFSARQFPNYSSELNVNALLLGDSALYLCASSLAIGTLSPSYNEQFFGPGTRLTVL.

CDR3 loop: CAISEFDRRNTEAFF. For the CDR3, the DNA is TGTGCCATCAGTGAGTTCGACAGGCGGAACACTGAAGCTTTCTTT. The chain combines TRBV10-3 with TRBJ1-1, with D possibly TRBD1 on 6 matching bases. CDR3 length: 15 residues. V was pared by 1 base and J by 1 base, with 10 bases between. Germline V CDR1 and CDR2: ENHRY, SYGVKD.

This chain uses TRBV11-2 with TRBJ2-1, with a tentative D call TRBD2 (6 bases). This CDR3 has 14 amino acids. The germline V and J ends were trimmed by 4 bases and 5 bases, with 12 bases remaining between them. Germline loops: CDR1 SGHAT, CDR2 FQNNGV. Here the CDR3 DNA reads TGTGCCAGCAGCTCAGGCGGGACCAACAATGAGCAGTTCTTC. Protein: CASSSGGTNNEQFF. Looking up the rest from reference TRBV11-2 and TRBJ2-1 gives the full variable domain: EAGVAQSPRYKIIEKRQSVAFWCNPISGHATLYWYQQILGQGPKLLIQFQNNGVVDDSQLPKDRFSAERLKGVDSTLKIQPAKLEDSAVYLCASSSGGTNNEQFFGPGTRLTVL.